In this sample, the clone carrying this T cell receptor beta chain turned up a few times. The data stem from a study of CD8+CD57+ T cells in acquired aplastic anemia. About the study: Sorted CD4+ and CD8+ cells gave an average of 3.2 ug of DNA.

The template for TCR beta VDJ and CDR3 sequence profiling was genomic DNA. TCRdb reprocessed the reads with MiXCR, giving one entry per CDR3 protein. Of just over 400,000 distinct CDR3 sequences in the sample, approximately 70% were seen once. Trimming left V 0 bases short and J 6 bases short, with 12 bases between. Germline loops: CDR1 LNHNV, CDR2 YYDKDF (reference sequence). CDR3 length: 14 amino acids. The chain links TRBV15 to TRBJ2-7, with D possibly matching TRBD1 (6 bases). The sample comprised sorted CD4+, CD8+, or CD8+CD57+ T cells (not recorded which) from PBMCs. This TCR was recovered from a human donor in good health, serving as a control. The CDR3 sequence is CATSRDRGLGEQYV. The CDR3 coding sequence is TGTGCCACCAGCAGAGACAGGGGTTTGGGCGAGCAGTACGTC.